The sequence of this TCR beta chain was determined in a study of monozygotic twins with inflammatory bowel disease. Following a re-call of the 5' RACE reads, TCRdb has one entry per CDR3 protein and lacks DNA. The sample includes 110,000 to 150,000 distinct CDR3 sequences. The CDR3 is 16 amino acids. Germline V gene sequence: CDR1 SGHDN, CDR2 FVKESK. J is TRBJ1-1 and V is TRBV14. The sample consisted of blood. This receptor was identified in a human donor with ulcerative colitis or Crohn's disease, or a healthy co-twin of an affected twin (not recorded which). This CDR3 is CASSPGGRVANTEAFF.